A selection of T cell receptor beta chains follows, all from one sample in a study of regulatory T cells in long-lasting Graves disease. TCRdb re-derived calls from the multiplex PCR reads in MiXCR, one entry per CDR3 protein. The sample contains approximately 360,000 distinct CDR3 sequences, 23% of which appear only once. This specimen was peripheral blood mononuclear cells (PBMCs), taken when the disease was refractory, from a patient treated with antithyroid drugs. The source is a woman aged 40 to 50 with Graves disease. Each CDR3 is given with its conserved first and last residue. A D gene is named only where the DNA matches it firmly. Size is stated for part of the rows, as once, few or many counts, or as a class when the clone is expanded.

CDR3aa	CDR3nt	d_gene	abundance	v_gene	j_gene
CASRVPGQKNYGYTF	TGTGCCAGCAGAGTACCGGGACAGAAGAACTATGGCTACACCTTC	TRBD1	-	TRBV6-1	TRBJ1-2
CSARRDRGFYEQYF	TGCAGTGCCCGACGGGACCGGGGATTCTACGAGCAGTACTTC	-	many	TRBV20-1	TRBJ2-7
CASSSPGTPLANQPQHF	TGTGCCAGTAGTTCTCCCGGGACTCCATTAGCAAATCAGCCCCAGCATTTT	-	-	TRBV19	TRBJ1-5
CASSGQSRVGELFF	TGCGCCAGCAGTGGCCAGAGCAGGGTCGGGGAGCTGTTTTTT	-	-	TRBV10-2	TRBJ2-2
CASSLSGTGHYEQYF	TGTGCCAGCAGTTTATCGGGGACAGGGCACTACGAGCAGTACTTC	TRBD1	-	TRBV27	TRBJ2-7
CASSQLHTGELFF	TGTGCCAGCAGCCAACTTCACACCGGGGAGCTGTTTTTT	-	many	TRBV3-1	TRBJ2-2
CASSYGGGKIEAFF	TGTGCCAGCAGTTACGGGGGGGGGAAGATTGAAGCTTTCTTT	-	few	TRBV6-9	TRBJ1-1
CASRKSVLSLYNSPLHF	TGTGCCAGCAGGAAAAGCGTCCTGAGCCTCTATAATTCACCCCTCCACTTT	-	many	TRBV2	TRBJ1-6
CASSDNRGTEAFF	TGTGCCAGCAGCGACAACAGGGGCACTGAAGCTTTCTTT	TRBD1	-	TRBV9	TRBJ1-1
CASSRPGTGGYEQYF	TGTGCCAGCAGCCGTCCCGGGACAGGGGGTTACGAGCAGTACTTC	TRBD1	-	TRBV14	TRBJ2-7
CASSGRSYNEQFF	TGTGCCAGCAGTGGTCGCTCCTACAATGAGCAGTTCTTC	-	many	TRBV2	TRBJ2-1
CASSLVQGPQHF	TGTGCCAGTAGTCTCGTCCAGGGCCCCCAGCATTTT	-	-	TRBV19	TRBJ1-5
CASSLRSGGTAQETQYF	TGTGCCAGCAGTTTAAGATCGGGCGGGACAGCCCAAGAGACCCAGTACTTC	-	many	TRBV2	TRBJ2-5
CATSVSGRGTGELFF	TGTGCCACATCCGTCAGCGGGAGAGGGACCGGGGAGCTGTTTTTT	TRBD2	few	TRBV27	TRBJ2-2
CANCPLPGRAQQYF	TGTGCCAACTGCCCACTCCCCGGTCGGGCGCAGCAGTACTTC	-	-	TRBV11-2	TRBJ2-7
CASSQRSTDTQYF	TGTGCCAGCAGCCAGAGATCAACAGATACGCAGTATTTT	-	few	TRBV11-2	TRBJ2-3
CASNRFVGLASYEQYF	TGTGCCAGCAACCGATTTGTGGGACTAGCCTCCTACGAGCAGTACTTC	TRBD2	many	TRBV2	TRBJ2-7
CASSTGTIGSYEQYF	TGCGCCAGCAGCACCGGGACTATTGGTTCCTACGAGCAGTACTTC	TRBD2	many	TRBV5-1	TRBJ2-7
CASSSGTGHTYGYTF	TGTGCCAGCAGCTCCGGGACAGGGCATACCTATGGCTACACCTTC	TRBD1	-	TRBV7-3	TRBJ1-2
CASSFSGNVVRGYTF	TGTGCCAGCAGTTTCTCGGGGAACGTCGTCCGGGGCTACACCTTC	-	-	TRBV12-3/TRBV12-4	TRBJ1-2
CASSMRLVGVLGRNEQFF	TGTGCCAGTAGTATGCGGCTAGTGGGAGTTTTGGGGCGGAATGAGCAGTTCTTC	-	few	TRBV19	TRBJ2-1
CASSPTRGNQPQHF	TGTGCCAGCAGCCCGACTCGGGGCAATCAGCCCCAGCATTTT	-	-	TRBV6-1	TRBJ1-5
CSARVQTPTDTQYF	TGCAGTGCTAGAGTCCAGACCCCCACAGATACGCAGTATTTT	-	-	TRBV20-1	TRBJ2-3
CASSEASTLGDYGYTF	TGTGCCAGCAGTGAAGCTTCAACCCTAGGGGACTATGGCTACACCTTC	-	many	TRBV2	TRBJ1-2
CASNPGGTAAYEQYF	TGTGCCAGCAACCCCGGGGGTACGGCGGCCTACGAGCAGTACTTC	-	-	TRBV28	TRBJ2-7
CASSLDRIASNEQFF	TGTGCCAGCAGCTTAGATAGGATAGCGAGCAATGAGCAGTTCTTC	-	few	TRBV11-3	TRBJ2-1
CASRYQGDEKLFF	TGTGCCAGCAGATATCAGGGTGACGAAAAACTGTTTTTT	-	many	TRBV28	TRBJ1-4
CASSIVAPGAGDYEQYF	TGTGCCAGTAGTATAGTCGCCCCCGGGGCAGGAGACTACGAGCAGTACTTC	-	-	TRBV19	TRBJ2-7
CASSPLGTGNQPQHF	TGTGCCAGCAGTCCACTGGGAACGGGCAATCAGCCCCAGCATTTT	-	many	TRBV6-2/TRBV6-3	TRBJ1-5
CASSRQTGASYEQYF	TGTGCCAGCAGCCGTCAGACAGGGGCCTCCTACGAGCAGTACTTC	TRBD1	once	TRBV14	TRBJ2-7
CSARDRQSVSQVKNIQYF	TGCAGTGCTAGAGATAGACAGTCGGTTTCTCAGGTCAAAAACATTCAGTACTTC	-	few	TRBV20-1	TRBJ2-4
CATSIRQGAGANVLTF	TGTGCCACCAGCATACGGCAGGGTGCTGGGGCCAACGTCCTGACTTTC	-	many	TRBV15	TRBJ2-6
CSVTSGAYEQYF	TGCAGCGTCACTAGCGGAGCCTACGAGCAGTACTTC	TRBD2	many	TRBV29-1	TRBJ2-7
CASSSEDGSSEGETQYF	TGTGCCAGCAGCTCCGAGGATGGTTCTAGCGAAGGAGAGACCCAGTACTTC	-	many	TRBV11-1	TRBJ2-5
CASSDLGLALGGDTQYF	TGCGCCAGCAGTGACCTTGGACTAGCGCTTGGGGGAGATACGCAGTATTTT	TRBD2	-	TRBV6-1	TRBJ2-3
CASSRRTGDEQYF	TGTGCCAGCAGCCGACGCACAGGGGACGAGCAGTACTTC	TRBD1	-	TRBV7-9	TRBJ2-7
CASRSGTSEGGTGELFF	TGTGCCAGCAGATCGGGGACTAGCGAAGGGGGGACCGGGGAGCTGTTTTTT	TRBD2	-	TRBV9	TRBJ2-2
CAISETGGRSPLHF	TGTGCCATCAGCGAGACAGGGGGTCGCTCACCCCTCCACTTT	TRBD1	-	TRBV10-3	TRBJ1-6
CASSLFSPFGQIQETQYF	TGTGCCAGCAGTTTATTCTCACCGTTCGGACAGATACAAGAGACCCAGTACTTC	-	many	TRBV28	TRBJ2-5
CASSYPVGGALEQYF	TGTGCCAGCAGCTACCCGGTGGGGGGGGCACTCGAGCAGTACTTC	-	many	TRBV28	TRBJ2-7
CASSTTGQGFYEQYF	TGTGCCAGTAGCACCACGGGCCAGGGTTTCTACGAGCAGTACTTC	-	few	TRBV19	TRBJ2-7
CASSYPQGGDTGELFF	TGTGCCAGCAGTTACCCGCAGGGGGGGGACACCGGGGAGCTGTTTTTT	-	once	TRBV6-2/TRBV6-3	TRBJ2-2
CASSYTGTELFTGQETQYF	TGTGCCAGCAGTTACACCGGGACAGAACTATTTACAGGGCAAGAGACCCAGTACTTC	TRBD1	few	TRBV6-2/TRBV6-3	TRBJ2-5
CSVEGTSSYNEQFF	TGCAGCGTTGAAGGGACTAGCTCCTACAATGAGCAGTTCTTC	TRBD2	-	TRBV29-1	TRBJ2-1
CASLRSGRRLAGGPAKNIQYF	TGTGCCAGCTTGCGTTCCGGGAGGAGACTAGCGGGAGGGCCAGCCAAAAACATTCAGTACTTC	TRBD2	-	TRBV27	TRBJ2-4
CASSPFGGSTELFF	TGTGCCAGCAGTCCGTTCGGAGGTTCGACGGAGCTGTTTTTT	-	-	TRBV6-1	TRBJ2-2
CASSQASSGELFF	TGTGCCAGCAGCCAAGCATCGTCTGGGGAGCTGTTTTTT	-	many	TRBV3-1	TRBJ2-2
CASNSGFEEDSNQPQHF	TGTGCCAGCAATTCGGGTTTCGAGGAAGATAGCAATCAGCCCCAGCATTTT	-	many	TRBV12-3/TRBV12-4	TRBJ1-5
CATSRAGNTGELFF	TGTGCCACCAGCAGAGCGGGGAACACCGGGGAGCTGTTTTTT	-	many	TRBV15	TRBJ2-2
CASSLGWDRTSYEQYF	TGTGCCAGCAGCTTAGGGTGGGACAGAACATCCTACGAGCAGTACTTC	TRBD1	-	TRBV7-6	TRBJ2-7
CASSEARDQYF	TGTGCCAGCAGTGAAGCGCGGGACCAGTACTTC	-	many	TRBV6-1	TRBJ2-5
CASSGIAGGFTDTQYF	TGTGCCAGCAGTGGAATAGCGGGAGGTTTCACAGATACGCAGTATTTT	TRBD2	few	TRBV2	TRBJ2-3